The subject of this entry is one T cell receptor beta chain. Its antigen remains unidentified. No much larger clone exists at a distance of one base, and base qualities are not known. Looking up the germline V gene (reference sequence) yields CDR1 LNHDA and CDR2 SQIVND. The CDR3 runs 14 amino acids, cysteine and phenylalanine included. Solely the CDR3 DNA is kept, with 42 bases framed from the first base. V is reduced by 8 bases and J by 1 base, leaving a spacing of 13 bases between them. The data were taken from a study of PD-1 blockade in mismatch repair-deficient tumors (dated by TCRdb to 2016 to 2017). For context, the study as a whole: Between September 2013 and September 2016, 86 consecutive patients with some twelve mismatch repair-deficient cancer types, all previously treated and progressing, were enrolled in the trial. Tumor-associated T cell clones were tracked in the peripheral blood of patients responding to PD-1 blockade by deep sequencing of TCR CDR3 regions.

Library prep was done by the immunoSEQ multiplex PCR assay. Sourced from immuneACCESS, this table was stored by TCRdb with only in-frame sequences that have V and J called. A share of the clones is absent; for the studies checked, an unresolved V gene accounts for under half, and the remainder has no known explanation. The sample profile shows 45,000 to 60,000 clones; around four fifths of them were found once. 2.5% to 4% of the sample is taken by the ten largest. Mismatch repair deficiency in every enrolled patient was established by polymerase chain reaction or immunohistochemistry. TCR sequencing was performed for a few patients who responded to pembrolizumab therapy. In the phase II trial, pembrolizumab PD-1 blockade was tested prospectively in advanced mismatch repair-deficient cancers, no matter which tissue of origin the cancers came from. Peripheral blood T cell samples were gathered serially, both before PD-1 blockade started and at multiple time points afterward. Blood sampling times were expressed in weeks after the first pembrolizumab dose.

General conclusions and limits of the study: After pembrolizumab, tumor-resident clones, which were often undetectable in blood before treatment, expanded rapidly and then contracted, generally ahead of radiologic responses.

The rearrangement joined TRBV19 to TRBJ2-3; the D gene is possibly TRBD2, with 5 bases matching. This specimen consisted of peripheral blood, obtained 4 weeks after starting pembrolizumab. The receptor's source is an adult with mismatch repair-deficient cancer. CDR3 sequence: CASRSISGTDTQYF. The sequence in DNA is TGTGCCAGTCGATCGATTAGCGGCACAGATACGCAGTATTTT.